These T cell receptor beta chains were read from a single sample in a study of T cell responses to AZD1222 COVID-19 vaccine. The assay was immunoSEQ multiplex PCR, and TCRdb's table has in-frame clones only and misses some. The sample holds 100,000 to 150,000 clones; roughly 89% are singletons and the top ten take around 10%. The sample in question was peripheral blood, obtained on day 0 of MenACWY control vaccination. All receptors derive from an adult in good health. Both conserved end residues are part of each CDR3. A D gene is named only where the DNA matches it firmly. Rows give clone size only sometimes, using once, few, many, or a class for an expanded clone.

j_call v_call clone_size d_call cdr3_nt cdr3_aa
TRBJ1-6 TRBV12-3/TRBV12-4 once . TGTGCCAGCAGAGACAGGAATTCACCCCTCCACTTT CASRDRNSPLHF
TRBJ1-3 TRBV7-9 few . TGTGCCAGCAGCATCGACAGGGGAAACACCATATATTTT CASSIDRGNTIYF
TRBJ2-7 TRBV27 . TRBD2 TGTGCCAGCAGTCCGGGACTAGCCTACGAGCAGTACTTC CASSPGLAYEQYF
TRBJ1-2 TRBV4-1 . TRBD1 TGCGCCAGCAGCCTAGGACAGGGGATCTATGGCTACACCTTC CASSLGQGIYGYTF
TRBJ1-2 TRBV12-3/TRBV12-4 . . TGTGCCAGCAGTTTGGGGCAGAACTATGGCTACACCTTC CASSLGQNYGYTF
TRBJ2-5 TRBV24-1 . . TGTGCCACCAGTGGAAAGGGGGACGCCCAAGAGACCCAGTACTTC CATSGKGDAQETQYF
TRBJ2-5 TRBV5-1 . . TGCGCCAGCAGCTTGTCCCAAGAGACCCAGTACTTC CASSLSQETQYF
TRBJ2-3 TRBV5-4 . TRBD2 TGTGCCGCGGGGGGCCCCTCCACAGATACGCAGTATTTT CAAGGPSTDTQYF
TRBJ2-3 TRBV13 . TRBD1 TGTGCCAGCAGCTTCGATCAACCGGGACAGGGGGCGGTGGATACGCAGTATTTT CASSFDQPGQGAVDTQYF
TRBJ2-1 TRBV7-6 . TRBD2 TGTGCCAGCAGCCTGTTTAGCGGGAACAATGAGCAGTTCTTC CASSLFSGNNEQFF
TRBJ2-7 TRBV19 . . TGTGCCAGTAGTTACAAGAACTCCTACGAGCAGTACTTC CASSYKNSYEQYF
TRBJ2-1 TRBV27 . . TGTGCCAGCAAAGGTCCGGCAGGGTGGTTCAATGAGCAGTTCTTC CASKGPAGWFNEQFF
TRBJ1-2 TRBV7-3 . TRBD1 TGTGCCAGCAGCCCAACCGGGACAGGATATGGCTACACCTTC CASSPTGTGYGYTF
TRBJ2-6 TRBV3-1/TRBV3-2 . . TGTGCCAGCAGCCAACGCCGAGACTCTGGGGCCAACGTCCTGACTTTC CASSQRRDSGANVLTF
TRBJ1-1 TRBV7-2 . . TGTGCCAGCAGGCAAAATCAGGGGAACACTGAAGCTTTCTTT CASRQNQGNTEAFF
TRBJ1-5 TRBV7-8 . . TGTGCCAGCAGCAGCCAGAATAAAGGCAATCAGCCCCAGCATTTT CASSSQNKGNQPQHF